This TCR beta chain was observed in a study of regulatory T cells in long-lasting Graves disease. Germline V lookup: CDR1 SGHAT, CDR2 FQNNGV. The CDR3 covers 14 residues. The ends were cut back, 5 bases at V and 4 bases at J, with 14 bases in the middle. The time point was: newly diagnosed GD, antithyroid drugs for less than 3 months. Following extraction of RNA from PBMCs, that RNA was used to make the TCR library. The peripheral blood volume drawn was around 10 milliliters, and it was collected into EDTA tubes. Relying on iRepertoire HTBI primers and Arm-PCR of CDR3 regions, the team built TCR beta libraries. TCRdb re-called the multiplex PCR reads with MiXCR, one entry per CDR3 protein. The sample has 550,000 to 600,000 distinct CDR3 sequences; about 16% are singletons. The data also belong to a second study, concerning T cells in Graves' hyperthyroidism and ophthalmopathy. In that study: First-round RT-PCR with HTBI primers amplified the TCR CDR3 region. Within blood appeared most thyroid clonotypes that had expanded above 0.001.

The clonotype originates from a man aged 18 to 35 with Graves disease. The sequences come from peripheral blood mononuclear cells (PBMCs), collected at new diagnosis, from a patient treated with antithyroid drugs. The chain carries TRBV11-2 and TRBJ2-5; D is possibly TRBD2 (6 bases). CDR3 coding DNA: TGTGCCAGCAGCCCCCCTCGGGGAGGAGAGACCCAGTACTTC. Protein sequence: CASSPPRGGETQYF. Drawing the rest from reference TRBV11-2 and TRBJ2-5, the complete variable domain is EAGVAQSPRYKIIEKRQSVAFWCNPISGHATLYWYQQILGQGPKLLIQFQNNGVVDDSQLPKDRFSAERLKGVDSTLKIQPAKLEDSAVYLCASSPPRGGETQYFGPGTRLLVL.